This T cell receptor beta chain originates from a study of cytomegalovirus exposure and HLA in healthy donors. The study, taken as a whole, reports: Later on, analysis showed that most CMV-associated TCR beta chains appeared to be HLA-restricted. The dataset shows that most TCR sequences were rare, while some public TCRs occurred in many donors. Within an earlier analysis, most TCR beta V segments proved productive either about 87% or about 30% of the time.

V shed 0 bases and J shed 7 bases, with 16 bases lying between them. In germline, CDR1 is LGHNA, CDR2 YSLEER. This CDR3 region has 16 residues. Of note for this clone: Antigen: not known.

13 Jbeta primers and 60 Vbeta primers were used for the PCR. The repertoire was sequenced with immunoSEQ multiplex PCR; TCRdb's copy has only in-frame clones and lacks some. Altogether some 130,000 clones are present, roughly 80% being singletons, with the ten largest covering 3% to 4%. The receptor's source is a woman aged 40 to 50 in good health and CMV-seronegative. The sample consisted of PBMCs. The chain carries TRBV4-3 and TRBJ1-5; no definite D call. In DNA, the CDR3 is TGCGCCAGCAGCCAAGATCATGTCGGGGAATGGCAGCCCCAGCATTTT. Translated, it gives CASSQDHVGEWQPQHF.